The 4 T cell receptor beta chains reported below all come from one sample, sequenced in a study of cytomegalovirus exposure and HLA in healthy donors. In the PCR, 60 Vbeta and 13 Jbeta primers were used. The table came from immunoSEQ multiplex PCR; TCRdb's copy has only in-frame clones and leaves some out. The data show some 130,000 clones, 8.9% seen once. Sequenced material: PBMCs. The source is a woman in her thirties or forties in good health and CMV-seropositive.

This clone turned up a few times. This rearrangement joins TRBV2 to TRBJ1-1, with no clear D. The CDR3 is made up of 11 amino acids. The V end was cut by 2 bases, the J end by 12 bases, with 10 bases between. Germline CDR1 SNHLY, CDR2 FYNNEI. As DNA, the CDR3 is TGTGCCAGCAGTGAAAACCGGGAACCTTTCTTT. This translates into CASSENREPFF.

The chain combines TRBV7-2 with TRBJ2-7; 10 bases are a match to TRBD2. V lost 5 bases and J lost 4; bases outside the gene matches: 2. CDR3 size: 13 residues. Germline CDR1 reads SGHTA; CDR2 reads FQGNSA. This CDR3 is CASSVSGGYEQYF. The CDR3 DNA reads TGTGCCAGCAGCGTTAGCGGGGGGTACGAGCAGTACTTC.

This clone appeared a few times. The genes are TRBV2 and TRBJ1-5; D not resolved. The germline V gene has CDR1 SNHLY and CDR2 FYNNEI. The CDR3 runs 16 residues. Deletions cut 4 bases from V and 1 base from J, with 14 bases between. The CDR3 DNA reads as TGTGCCAGCAGTGCCGGGAGAGGGTTGAGCAATCAGCCCCAGCATTTT. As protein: CASSAGRGLSNQPQHF.

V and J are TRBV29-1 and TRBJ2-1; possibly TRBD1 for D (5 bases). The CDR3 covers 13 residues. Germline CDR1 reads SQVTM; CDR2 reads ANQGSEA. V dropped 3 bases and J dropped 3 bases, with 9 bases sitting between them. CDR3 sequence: CSVDARDYNEQFF. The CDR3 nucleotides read TGCAGCGTTGACGCCAGGGACTACAATGAGCAGTTCTTC.